This TCR beta chain originates from a study of blood T cell repertoires in COVID-19. The wider study: Acute and convalescent COVID-19 samples came from the United States, Italy and Spain. Sources were T cells, B-cell-depleted T cells, or PBMCs; the material itself was cDNA or gDNA.

Original processing methods: The assay estimated nucleated cells by amplifying reference gene primers. TCRdb keeps only in-frame clones here, not all; method: immunoSEQ multiplex PCR. V and J calls and clone size are copied from that table; D and trimming were computed from the DNA. This sample has just over 95,000 clones, with 75% to 85% found just once. The CDR3 contains 14 residues. V gave up 10 bases and J gave up 1 base; unmatched junction bases: 9. From germline, CDR1 is SNHLY and CDR2 FYNNEI. J is TRBJ2-5 and V is TRBV2, with TRBD1 matching over 7 bases. The sequenced material came from peripheral blood. The clonotype comes from a man aged 60-69 years with acute or convalescent COVID-19. For the CDR3, the DNA is TGTGCCACCCTTTTACAGGGGTTCCAAGAGACCCAGTACTTC. Protein: CATLLQGFQETQYF.